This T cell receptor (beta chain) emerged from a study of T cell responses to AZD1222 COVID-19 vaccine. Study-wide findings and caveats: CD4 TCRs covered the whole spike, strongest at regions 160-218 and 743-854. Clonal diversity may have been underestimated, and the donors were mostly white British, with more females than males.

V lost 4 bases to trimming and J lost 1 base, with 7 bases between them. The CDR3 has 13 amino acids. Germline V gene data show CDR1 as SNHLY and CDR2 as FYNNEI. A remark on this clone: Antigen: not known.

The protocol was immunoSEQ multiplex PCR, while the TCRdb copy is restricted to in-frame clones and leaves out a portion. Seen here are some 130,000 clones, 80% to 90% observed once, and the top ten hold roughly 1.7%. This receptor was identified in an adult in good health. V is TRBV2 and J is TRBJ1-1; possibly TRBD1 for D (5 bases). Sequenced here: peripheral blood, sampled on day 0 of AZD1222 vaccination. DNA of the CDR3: TGTGCCAGCAGTGTGGGGGGGAACACTGAAGCTTTCTTT. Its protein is CASSVGGNTEAFF.